The rows below give T cell receptor beta chains drawn from one sample of a study of T cell changes during pregnancy in multiple sclerosis. Using immunoSEQ multiplex PCR, the repertoire was profiled, and TCRdb retains in-frame clones only, with some absent. This table holds some 48,000 clones, 85% to 90% found once. The sample was CD8+ T cells from peripheral blood mononuclear cells, taken in the second trimester of pregnancy. Source of these receptors: a female donor with multiple sclerosis, enrolled in a pregnancy study. Each CDR3 is given with its conserved first and last residue. The D gene is left open where the match is weak.

d_call	v_call	j_call	cdr3_aa
.	TRBV5-4	TRBJ2-7	CAYGSYEQYF
TRBD2	TRBV4-2	TRBJ2-7	CASSLGLAYSYEQYF
TRBD1	TRBV7-3	TRBJ2-2	CASSVAGTGPDTGELFF
.	TRBV4-2	TRBJ1-1	CASSEYREAEAFF
TRBD2	TRBV19	TRBJ2-5	CASSIPRTSGGGETQYF
.	TRBV28	TRBJ1-5	CASSPRGAYSNQPQHF
.	TRBV6-5	TRBJ1-1	CASSYSEGSGAEAFF
.	TRBV7-8	TRBJ2-7	CASSKSPAAGLGDEQYF
TRBD2	TRBV27	TRBJ2-5	CASSLVSGGAVETQYF
TRBD2	TRBV9	TRBJ2-2	CASSVDGGAPGELFF
.	TRBV9	TRBJ1-6	CASSVVDTDSPLHF
.	TRBV2	TRBJ1-1	CASNGAVNTEAFF
TRBD2	TRBV13	TRBJ2-7	CASSLGDGREEQYF
.	TRBV30	TRBJ2-7	CASDGQKYEQYF
.	TRBV27	TRBJ1-2	CASSDRFYGYTF
TRBD1	TRBV15	TRBJ1-2	CATRSDRAYGYTF
.	TRBV19	TRBJ2-1	CASSLVVGRPLYNEQFF
.	TRBV14	TRBJ1-5	CASSPSGGNQPQHF
.	TRBV2	TRBJ2-3	CASSEKARGTDTQYF
TRBD2	TRBV12-5	TRBJ2-1	CASGLVFLGLAGDYEQFF
.	TRBV19	TRBJ2-7	CASSIGQTHYEQYF
TRBD1	TRBV5-6	TRBJ1-2	CASSPGQGTPPYGYTF
.	TRBV9	TRBJ2-6	CASSTGANVLTF
.	TRBV10-2	TRBJ1-1	CASTDRPTEAFF
.	TRBV5-6	TRBJ1-2	CASSLGSLYGYTF
.	TRBV10-3	TRBJ2-7	CAITKGQTYEQYF
.	TRBV6-5	TRBJ2-5	CASSSQDAEETQYF
TRBD1	TRBV7-6	TRBJ2-7	CASSFDRAVLDF
TRBD1	TRBV7-9	TRBJ2-1	CASSTTGTGIRNEQFF
TRBD1	TRBV28	TRBJ1-1	CASSIPGDSLNTEAFF
TRBD2	TRBV4-1	TRBJ2-1	CASTSWLAGKGNEQFF
.	TRBV19	TRBJ2-5	CASSIGSLLTGETQYF
.	TRBV4-1	TRBJ1-5	CASSQEQTDHNQPQHF
.	TRBV7-9	TRBJ1-2	CASSYTLDSNYGYTF
.	TRBV27	TRBJ1-1	CASSLARENTEAFF
TRBD1	TRBV2	TRBJ2-1	CASTNPDRVPPYEQFF
.	TRBV10-3	TRBJ2-1	CAINTGSEQFF
.	TRBV5-6	TRBJ2-3	CASSFVADHTDTQYF
TRBD1	TRBV6-6	TRBJ1-2	CASSDREGYGGHGYTF
.	TRBV9	TRBJ1-1	CASSVAGAMNTEAFF
.	TRBV7-3	TRBJ2-1	CASGETNSYNEQFF
.	TRBV27	TRBJ2-7	CASSLTETYEQYF
TRBD2	TRBV4-1	TRBJ2-3	CASSQDSYGTSTDTQYF
TRBD1	TRBV7-9	TRBJ1-3	CASSGDRGTGNTIYF
TRBD2	TRBV27	TRBJ2-2	CASSWGGLDTGELFF
.	TRBV29-1	TRBJ1-1	CSVSGVPEAFF
.	TRBV11-3	TRBJ1-4	CASSSTGGGNEKLFF
TRBD1	TRBV5-6	TRBJ1-1	CASSKQGQGVTEAFF
TRBD2	TRBV27	TRBJ2-1	CASSWDSGGAIEQFF
.	TRBV6-6	TRBJ1-1	CASSSAAGTEAFF
.	TRBV7-8	TRBJ2-1	CASSLLTGRASSYNEQFF
TRBD1	TRBV19	TRBJ2-7	CASSIAGQDSYEQYF
TRBD1	TRBV9	TRBJ2-5	CASSVGLRQGAMETQYF
TRBD2	TRBV2	TRBJ2-2	CASLAGYTNTGELFF
.	TRBV7-8	TRBJ1-4	CASSLDPEAIEKLFF
.	TRBV5-6	TRBJ1-3	CASSLGLSSGNTIYF
.	TRBV14	TRBJ2-3	CASSQGRGDTQYF
.	TRBV7-9	.	CASSEESRVIQYF
TRBD2	TRBV7-8	TRBJ2-5	CASSPPGRAETQYF
TRBD1	TRBV5-6	TRBJ1-1	CASSGDREGNTEAFF